This note documents a single TCR beta chain sequence. Its antigen remains unidentified. Relative to the germline gene, one junction end is altered; a read error may explain this. CDR1 is given as MNHNS and CDR2 as SASEGT, both from the germline V gene. The CDR3 numbers 16 residues from cysteine through phenylalanine. The retained sequence is limited to the CDR3, 48 bases, with the frame set at the first base. Libraries came from PCR. The instrument was an Illumina HiSeq 2500. Molecular barcoding was employed in the preparation of TCR libraries, with unique molecular identifiers being used to normalize TCRbeta repertoire quantification. Starting from the raw public reads, TCRdb applied fastp trimming at Q25, assembled clones with MiXCR and retained in-frame beta chains. Rows are unified per CDR3 protein, each entry keeping the most common DNA and genes. Recorded for this sample are hundreds of thousands of distinct CDR3 sequences; roughly 17% of them occurred a single time. 1.1% of the sample goes to the ten largest clones.

The sample belongs to a study of T-cell reconstitution after alpha-beta-depleted transplantation in children (dated by TCRdb to about 2016). Notes on the research overall: Using TCR repertoire profiling, the study quantitatively followed how T-cell immune reconstitution unfolded in children after TCRalphabeta/CD19-depleted allogeneic hematopoietic cell transplantation.

The sequence was obtained from a human donor who donated a stem cell graft to a child with acute myeloid leukemia. The sequences come from PBMCs from the stem cell graft donor, collected from the stem cell graft. The chain is encoded by TRBV6-1 joined to TRBJ2-1; the central 9 bases match TRBD1. The CDR3 region has the sequence CASSEVKTGGYHEQFF. The base sequence is TGTGCCAGCAGTGAAGTAAAAACAGGGGGCTACCATGAGCAGTTCTTC.